What follows are 5 T cell receptor beta chains derived from one specimen sequenced in a study of glioma-infiltrating T cells after dendritic cell vaccination. As for time point: after dendritic cell vaccination, including at tumor progression/relapse. Generated by immunoSEQ multiplex PCR, the TCRdb table keeps only in-frame clones and is missing some. The sample includes tens of thousands of clones, about 85% of them seen just once. The input for sequencing was blood, taken after dendritic cell vaccination. The origin of the receptors is a human donor with glioblastoma.

The chain carries TRBV7-9 and TRBJ2-2; D is perhaps TRBD1 (6 bases). The length of the CDR3 is 16 residues. V was pared by 3 bases and J by 6 bases, with 17 bases between. From germline, CDR1 is SEHNR and CDR2 FQNEAQ (reference sequence). As DNA, the CDR3 is TGTGCCAGCAGCTTGGTGCCACAGGGTGGGGCCGGGGAGCTGTTTTTT. The encoded protein is CASSLVPQGGAGELFF.

The rearrangement joins TRBV13 to TRBJ2-1, with D maybe TRBD1 (6 bases). Germline V gives CDR1 PRHDT, CDR2 FYEKMQ (reference sequence). The V gene lost 3 bases and the J gene lost 5 bases, with 11 bases spanning the gap. CDR3 length: 14 amino acids. The CDR3: CASSFGTTNNEQFF. The DNA for the CDR3 is TGTGCCAGCAGCTTTGGGACAACTAACAATGAGCAGTTCTTC. Full variable domain (outside the CDR3, taken from reference TRBV13 and TRBJ2-1): AAGVIQSPRHLIKEKRETATLKCYPIPRHDTVYWYQQGPGQDPQFLISFYEKMQSDKGSIPDRFSAQQFSDYHSELNMSSLELGDSALYFCASSFGTTNNEQFFGPGTRLTVL.

This chain links TRBV4-1 with TRBJ2-2; 8 bases are a match to TRBD2. Unmatched junction bases numbered 5, after V lost 4 bases and J lost 4 bases. CDR3 length equals 15 residues. The germline gives CDR1 MGHRA, CDR2 YSYEKL. CDR3 bases: TGCGCCAGCAGCCTCGGGGGGGCCATCACCGGGGAGCTGTTTTTT. Its translation: CASSLGGAITGELFF.

A word on this clone: The sample contains more than one DNA sequence encoding this CDR3. This chain connects TRBV18 to TRBJ2-7, with 9 bases aligning to TRBD1. CDR1 KGHSH and CDR2 LQKENI come from the germline V gene. After removal of 3 bases from V and 3 bases from J, the junction contained 3 bases not matched to a gene. The CDR3 runs to 14 residues. Written as DNA, the CDR3 is TGTGCCAGCTCACCGAGACAGGGGGACTACGAGCAGTACTTC. Translation: CASSPRQGDYEQYF.

The DNA of the CDR3 is TGTGCCAGCAGCTCTCACTCGGGCACAGATACGCAGTATTTT. This translates into CASSSHSGTDTQYF. This sequence joins TRBV5-6 and TRBJ2-3; D remains ambiguous. The CDR3 consists of 14 residues. Between the trimmed V and J ends, which lost 3 bases and 1 base, there was a span of 9 bases. From germline, CDR1 is SGHDT and CDR2 YYEEEE. The whole variable domain, remainder taken from reference TRBV5-6 and TRBJ2-3, is DAGVTQSPTHLIKTRGQQVTLRCSPKSGHDTVSWYQQALGQGPQFIFQYYEEEERQRGNFPDRFSGHQFPNYSSELNVNALLLGDSALYLCASSSHSGTDTQYFGPGTRLTVL.